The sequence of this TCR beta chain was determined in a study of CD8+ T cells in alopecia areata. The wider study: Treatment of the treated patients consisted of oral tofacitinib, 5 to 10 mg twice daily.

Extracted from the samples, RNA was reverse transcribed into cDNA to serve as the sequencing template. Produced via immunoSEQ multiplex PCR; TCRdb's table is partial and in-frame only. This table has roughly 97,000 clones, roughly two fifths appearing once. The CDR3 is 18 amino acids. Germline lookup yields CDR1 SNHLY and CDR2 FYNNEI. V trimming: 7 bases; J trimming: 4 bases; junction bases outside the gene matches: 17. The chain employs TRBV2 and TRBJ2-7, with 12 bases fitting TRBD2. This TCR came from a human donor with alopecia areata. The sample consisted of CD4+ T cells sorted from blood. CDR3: CASNWGSSGRGAHYEQYF. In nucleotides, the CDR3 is TGTGCCAGCAACTGGGGTTCTAGCGGGAGGGGCGCCCATTACGAGCAGTACTTC.